These 16 T cell receptor beta chains originate from one sample sequenced in a study of identical twins. TCRdb re-derived calls from the 5' RACE reads in MiXCR, one entry per CDR3 protein. The sample yields 1.5 million to 2 million distinct CDR3 sequences, less than 40% seen once. Sequenced material: cord blood. The receptors derive from a newborn girl in good health.

This clonotype was seen just once. CDR3 loop: CSARMGAKNNEQYF. The CDR3, as DNA: TGCAGTGCTAGGATGGGGGCGAAAAACAATGAGCAGTACTTC. The chain carries TRBV20-1 and TRBJ2-4, with D tentatively TRBD1 (6 bases). V lost 3 bases and J lost 13, with 22 bases in between. The CDR3 consists of 14 residues. CDR1 and CDR2 (germline): DFQATT, SNEGSKA (reference sequence).

This clonotype was seen many times. The chain employs TRBV20-1 and TRBJ2-1; the match to TRBD2 covers 13 bases. Germline CDR1 DFQATT, CDR2 SNEGSKA (reference sequence). The V and J ends lost 6 bases and 8 bases, in that order; junction bases with no gene match: 4. The CDR3 contains 13 residues. The CDR3 region is CSARTSGSYEQFF. CDR3 coding DNA: TGCAGTGCACGGACTAGCGGGAGCTATGAGCAGTTCTTC.

This clonotype was seen more than once but under ten times. The rearrangement uses TRBV29-1 and TRBJ2-3, with 8 positions matching TRBD1. Trimming at V came to 1 base and at J to 4 bases, leaving 7 bases not matched to a gene. The CDR3 has 15 residues. Looked up from germline, CDR1 is SQVTM and CDR2 is ANQGSEA. CDR3 sequence: CSVEGGRGRADTQYF. For the CDR3, the DNA is TGCAGCGTTGAAGGGGGCAGGGGGCGTGCAGATACGCAGTATTTT.

On this clonotype itself: A clone one base away is much larger, so this may be a read error. The CDR3 sequence is CASGFSGLAAYEQFF. DNA of the CDR3: TGTGCCAGCGGTTTCAGTGGACTAGCGGCCTATGAGCAGTTCTTC. The chain is built from TRBV27 and TRBJ2-1; 10 bases map to TRBD2. Per germline, CDR1 MNHEY and CDR2 SMNVEV (reference sequence). CDR3 length equals 15 residues.

This chain joins TRBV28 and TRBJ2-7; 10 bases are shared with TRBD1. CDR1 is MDHEN and CDR2 is SYDVKM in the germline V gene. J lost 2 bases, V lost 10 bases, and 2 bases had no gene match. The CDR3 has 12 residues. Here the CDR3 reads CATGQGPYEQYF. CDR3 bases: TGTGCCACGGGACAGGGGCCCTACGAGCAGTACTTC. Full variable domain (outside the CDR3, taken from reference TRBV28 and TRBJ2-7): DVKVTQSSRYLVKRTGEKVFLECVQDMDHENMFWYRQDPGLGLRLIYFSYDVKMKEKGDIPEGYSVSREKKERFSLILESASTNQTSMYLCATGQGPYEQYFGPGTRLTVT.

J is TRBJ1-2 and V is TRBV5-1; no reliable D call. Germline V gene sequence: CDR1 SGHRS, CDR2 YFSETQ. This CDR3 has 11 amino acids. V was clipped by 7 bases and J by 4 bases, with 8 bases between them. The CDR3 sequence: CASGIGYGYTF. CDR3 coding DNA: TGCGCCAGCGGAATCGGCTATGGCTACACCTTC. The full variable domain, in which reference TRBV5-1 and TRBJ1-2 provide the parts outside the CDR3, is KAGVTQTPRYLIKTRGQQVTLSCSPISGHRSVSWYQQTPGQGLQFLFEYFSETQRNKGNFPGRFSGRQFSNSRSEMNVSTLELGDSALYLCASGIGYGYTFGSGTRLTVV.

V usage is TRBV6-1 and J usage is TRBJ2-5; 12 bases fit TRBD2. The J segment lost 5 bases and the V segment lost 2 bases, leaving 9 bases of the junction unmatched. Germline-derived CDR1 and CDR2 are MNHNS and SASEGT. This CDR3 comprises 17 residues. The CDR3 protein is CASSEMVLAGGPETQYF. For the CDR3, the DNA is TGTGCCAGCAGTGAAATGGTCCTAGCGGGGGGGCCGGAGACCCAGTACTTC.

This clonotype was counted between two and nine times. The genes are TRBV15 and TRBJ2-3; 11 bases fit TRBD2. V lost 4 bases to trimming and J lost 2 bases; unmatched junction nucleotides: 5. Germline lookup yields CDR1 LNHNV and CDR2 YYDKDF (reference sequence). The CDR3 is made up of 16 amino acids. The CDR3 region is CATSMIAGGVTDTQYF. The CDR3 DNA sequence: TGTGCCACCAGCATGATAGCGGGGGGGGTCACAGATACGCAGTATTTT.

This clonotype was picked up many times. The chain employs TRBV3-1 and TRBJ2-1, with 8 bases identical to TRBD2. CDR3 length: 16 amino acids. Looked up from germline, CDR1 is LGHDT and CDR2 is YNNKEL (reference sequence). V shed 0 bases and J 0 bases; nucleotides not matched to a gene: 1. The CDR3 coding sequence is TGTGCCAGCAGCCAAGATGGGACTAGCTCCTACAATGAGCAGTTCTTC. Protein: CASSQDGTSSYNEQFF.

In its sample, this clonotype was seen a few times. This chain connects TRBV27 to TRBJ2-3; 15 nucleotides line up with TRBD2. Germline V gene lookup returns CDR1 MNHEY and CDR2 SMNVEV (reference sequence). The CDR3 spans 18 residues. V dropped 2 bases and J dropped 0; count of bases not matched to a gene: 3. The CDR3 here is CASSLGTSGRRSTDTQYF. For the CDR3, the DNA is TGTGCCAGCAGTTTAGGGACTAGCGGGAGGAGGAGCACAGATACGCAGTATTTT.

In this sample, this clonotype turned up a few times. The V call is TRBV5-4, the J call TRBJ1-2, with TRBD1 as a possible D gene (5 bases). This CDR3 comprises 17 residues. V was clipped by 7 bases and J by 3 bases, with 25 bases between them. From germline, CDR1 is SGHNT and CDR2 YYREEE (reference sequence). The CDR3 spells CASAAPSLSGRDYGYTF. CDR3 coding DNA: TGTGCCAGCGCCGCCCCCTCTTTGTCGGGACGGGACTATGGCTACACCTTC.

There are a few counts of this clonotype. V usage is TRBV20-1 and J usage is TRBJ2-5, with 9 bases aligning to TRBD2. The V gene end was trimmed by 3 bases and the J gene end by 4 bases; junction bases not matched to a gene: 6. CDR3 length: 14 residues. The germline gives CDR1 DFQATT, CDR2 SNEGSKA (reference sequence). The CDR3 loop reads CSASPGLAPETQYF. CDR3 bases: TGCAGTGCTAGCCCGGGACTAGCCCCAGAGACCCAGTACTTC.

The genes are TRBV20-1 and TRBJ2-7; 11 bases match TRBD2. CDR1 and CDR2 from the germline V gene are DFQATT and SNEGSKA (reference sequence). The CDR3 sequence is 20 residues long. J lost 0 bases, V lost 0 bases, and 16 bases had no gene match. Written as DNA, the CDR3 is TGCAGTGCTAGAGACGCTAGCGGGAGGAGACATCCTAATAGCTCCTACGAGCAGTACTTC. Its translation: CSARDASGRRHPNSSYEQYF.

The chain joins TRBV4-2 to TRBJ2-5, with D perhaps matching TRBD2 (5 bases). In germline, CDR1 is LGHNA, CDR2 YNFKEQ. V gave up 1 base and J gave up 0 bases, with 18 bases separating them. The CDR3 is 18 residues long. The chain's CDR3 is CASSQGQLARRYQETQYF. CDR3 coding DNA: TGTGCCAGCAGCCAAGGCCAGCTAGCACGGAGGTACCAAGAGACCCAGTACTTC.

The V call is TRBV12-3 or TRBV12-4, the J call TRBJ2-2; possible D gene TRBD2, 5 bases. The length of the CDR3 is 13 residues. V was shortened by 2 bases and J by 7 bases, with 8 bases between the two germline ends. The DNA of the CDR3 is TGTGCCAGCAGTTTATTTGCGGGCGGGGAGCTGTTTTTT. Translated: CASSLFAGGELFF.

The chain carries TRBV5-1 and TRBJ2-7; 11 bases are shared with TRBD2. The V gene end was trimmed by 4 bases and the J gene end by 4 bases; junction bases not matched to a gene: 4. From germline, CDR1 is SGHRS and CDR2 YFSETQ. The CDR3 extends over 14 amino acids. CDR3 DNA sequence: TGCGCCAGCAGCCCTAGCGGGAGGAATTACGAGCAGTACTTC. As protein: CASSPSGRNYEQYF.